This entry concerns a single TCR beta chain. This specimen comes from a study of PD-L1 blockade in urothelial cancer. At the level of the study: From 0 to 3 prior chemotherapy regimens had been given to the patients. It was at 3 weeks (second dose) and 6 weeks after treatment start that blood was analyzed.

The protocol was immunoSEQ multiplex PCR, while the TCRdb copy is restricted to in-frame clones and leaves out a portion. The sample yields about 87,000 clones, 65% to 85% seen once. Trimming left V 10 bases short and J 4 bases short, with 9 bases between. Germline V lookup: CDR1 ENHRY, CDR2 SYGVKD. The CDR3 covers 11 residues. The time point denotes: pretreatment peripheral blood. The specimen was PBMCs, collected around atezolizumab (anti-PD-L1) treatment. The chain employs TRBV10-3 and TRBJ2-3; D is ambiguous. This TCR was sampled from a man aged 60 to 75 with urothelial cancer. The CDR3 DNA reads TGTGCCACCTCAACTTCAGATACGCAGTATTTT. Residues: CATSTSDTQYF.